This TCR beta chain was sequenced for a study of Graves' ophthalmopathy and Graves' hyperthyroidism. Germline CDR1 SGHNT, CDR2 YENEEA. The V end lost 4 bases, the J end lost 4 bases, and 13 bases lay between the germline ends. The CDR3 extends over 14 amino acids. Beta-chain TCR CDR3 regions were amplified from RNA transcripts. First-round RT-PCR relied on HTBI primers, and a second-round multiplex PCR came next. TCRdb called the multiplex PCR reads again in MiXCR, with one record for every CDR3 protein. The table lists around 400,000 distinct CDR3 sequences, about 16% of them singletons. This TCR was sampled from a woman younger than 30 with Graves' ophthalmopathy. V and J are TRBV11-3 and TRBJ1-2; the D is unclear. What was sequenced was peripheral blood. The CDR3 loop reads CASSSHSTSYGYTF. For the CDR3, the DNA is TGTGCCAGCAGCTCCCATTCGACCTCCTATGGCTACACCTTC. Drawing the rest from reference TRBV11-3 and TRBJ1-2, the complete variable domain is EAGVVQSPRYKIIEKKQPVAFWCNPISGHNTLYWYLQNLGQGPELLIRYENEEAVDDSQLPKDRFSAERLKGVDSTLKIQPAELGDSAVYLCASSSHSTSYGYTFGSGTRLTVV.